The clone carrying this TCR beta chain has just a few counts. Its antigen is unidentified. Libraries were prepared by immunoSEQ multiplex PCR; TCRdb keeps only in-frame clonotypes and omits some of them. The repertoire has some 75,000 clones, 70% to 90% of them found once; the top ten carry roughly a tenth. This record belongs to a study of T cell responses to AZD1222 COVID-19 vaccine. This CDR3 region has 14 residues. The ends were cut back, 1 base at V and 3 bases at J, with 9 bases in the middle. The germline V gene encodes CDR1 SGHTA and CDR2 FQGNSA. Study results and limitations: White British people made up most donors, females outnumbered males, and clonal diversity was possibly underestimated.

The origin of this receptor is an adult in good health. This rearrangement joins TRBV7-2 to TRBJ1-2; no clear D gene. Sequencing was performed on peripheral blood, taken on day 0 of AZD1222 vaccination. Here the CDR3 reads CASSLGGGHYGYTF. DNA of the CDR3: TGTGCCAGCAGCTTAGGAGGAGGGCACTATGGCTACACCTTC.